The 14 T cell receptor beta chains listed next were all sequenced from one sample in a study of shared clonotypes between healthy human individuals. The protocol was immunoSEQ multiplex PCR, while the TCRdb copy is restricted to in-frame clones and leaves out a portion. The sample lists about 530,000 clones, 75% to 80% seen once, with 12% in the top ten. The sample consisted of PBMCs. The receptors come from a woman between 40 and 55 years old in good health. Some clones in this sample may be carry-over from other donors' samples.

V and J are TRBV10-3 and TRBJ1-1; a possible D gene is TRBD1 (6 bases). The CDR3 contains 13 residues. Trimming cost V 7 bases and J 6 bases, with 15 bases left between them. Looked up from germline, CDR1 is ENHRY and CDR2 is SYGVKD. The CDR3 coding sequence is TGTGCCATCAACGGACAGTGGGCCGCTGAAGCTTTCTTT. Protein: CAINGQWAAEAFF.

CDR3 region: CASSRRTSGPPWRLYEQFF. CDR3 bases: TGTGCCAGCAGCCGTAGAACTAGCGGGCCCCCCTGGAGGTTGTATGAGCAGTTCTTC. This chain connects TRBV28 to TRBJ2-1; TRBD2 matches at 9 bases. CDR3 length equals 19 residues. After removal of 6 bases from V and 8 bases from J, the junction contained 23 bases not matched to a gene. Germline CDR1 and CDR2: MDHEN and SYDVKM.

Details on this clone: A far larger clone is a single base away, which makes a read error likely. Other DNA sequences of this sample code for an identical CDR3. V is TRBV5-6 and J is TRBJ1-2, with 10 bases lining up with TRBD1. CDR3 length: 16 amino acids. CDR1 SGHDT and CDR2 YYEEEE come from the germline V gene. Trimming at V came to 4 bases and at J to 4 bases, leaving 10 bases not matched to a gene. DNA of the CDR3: TGTGCCAGCAGCCTGTGGGGGACAGGGGATTCCTATGGCTACACCTTC. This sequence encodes CASSLWGTGDSYGYTF.

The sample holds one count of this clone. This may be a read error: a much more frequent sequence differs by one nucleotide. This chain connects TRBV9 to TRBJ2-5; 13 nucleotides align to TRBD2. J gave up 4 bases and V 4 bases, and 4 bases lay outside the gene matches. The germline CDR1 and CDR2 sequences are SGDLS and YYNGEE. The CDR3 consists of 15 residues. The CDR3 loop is CASSPGLAGAETQYF. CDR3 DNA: TGTGCCAGCAGCCCCGGACTAGCGGGAGCAGAGACCCAGTACTTC.

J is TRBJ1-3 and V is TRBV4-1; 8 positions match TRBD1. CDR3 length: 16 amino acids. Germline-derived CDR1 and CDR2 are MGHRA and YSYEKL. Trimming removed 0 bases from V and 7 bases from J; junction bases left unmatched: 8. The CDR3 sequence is CASSQDGLTGGNTIYF. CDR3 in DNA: TGCGCCAGCAGCCAAGATGGTTTAACAGGGGGGAACACCATATATTTT.

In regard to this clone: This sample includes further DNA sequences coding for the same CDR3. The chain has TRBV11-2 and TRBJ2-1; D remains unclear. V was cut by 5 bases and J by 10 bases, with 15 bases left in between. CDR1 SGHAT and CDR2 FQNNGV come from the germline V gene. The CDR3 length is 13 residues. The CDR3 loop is CASSLPVLNEQFF. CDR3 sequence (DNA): TGTGCCAGCAGCCTCCCGGTACTGAACGAGCAGTTCTTC. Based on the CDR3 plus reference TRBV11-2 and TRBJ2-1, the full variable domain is EAGVAQSPRYKIIEKRQSVAFWCNPISGHATLYWYQQILGQGPKLLIQFQNNGVVDDSQLPKDRFSAERLKGVDSTLKIQPAKLEDSAVYLCASSLPVLNEQFFGPGTRLTVL.

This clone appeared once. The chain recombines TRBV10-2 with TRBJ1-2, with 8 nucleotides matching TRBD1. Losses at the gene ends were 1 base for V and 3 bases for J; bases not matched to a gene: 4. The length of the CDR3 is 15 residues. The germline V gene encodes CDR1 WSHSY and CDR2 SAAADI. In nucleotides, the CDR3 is TGCGCCAGCAGTGAGTGGACAGGGAGGGACTATGGCTACACCTTC. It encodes CASSEWTGRDYGYTF.

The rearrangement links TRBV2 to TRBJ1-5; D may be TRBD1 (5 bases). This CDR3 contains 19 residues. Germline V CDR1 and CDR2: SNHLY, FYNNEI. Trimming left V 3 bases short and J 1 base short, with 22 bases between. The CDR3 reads CASSDFGTHWGLSNQPQHF. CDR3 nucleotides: TGTGCCAGCAGTGACTTTGGGACTCACTGGGGCCTCAGCAATCAGCCCCAGCATTTT.

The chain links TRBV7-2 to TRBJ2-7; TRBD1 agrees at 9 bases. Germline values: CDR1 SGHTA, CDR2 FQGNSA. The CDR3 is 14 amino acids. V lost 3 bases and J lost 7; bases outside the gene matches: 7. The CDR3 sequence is CASSFSGTGREQYF. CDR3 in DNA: TGTGCCAGCAGCTTTTCCGGGACAGGGAGGGAGCAGTACTTC. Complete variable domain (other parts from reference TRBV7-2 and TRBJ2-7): GAGVSQSPSNKVTEKGKDVELRCDPISGHTALYWYRQSLGQGLEFLIYFQGNSAPDKSGLPSDRFSAERTGGSVSTLTIQRTQQEDSAVYLCASSFSGTGREQYFGPGTRLTVT.

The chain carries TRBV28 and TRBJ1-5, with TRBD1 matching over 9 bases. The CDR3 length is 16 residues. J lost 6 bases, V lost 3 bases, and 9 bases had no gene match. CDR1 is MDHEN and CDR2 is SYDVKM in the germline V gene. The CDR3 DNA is TGTGCCAGCAGTTTGACCGGACAGGGGTTAATTCAGCCCCAGCATTTT. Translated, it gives CASSLTGQGLIQPQHF.

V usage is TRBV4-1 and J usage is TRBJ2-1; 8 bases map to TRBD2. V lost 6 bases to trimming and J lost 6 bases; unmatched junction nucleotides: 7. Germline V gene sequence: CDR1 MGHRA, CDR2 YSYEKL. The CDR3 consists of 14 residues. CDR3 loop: CASRGLAGGNEQFF. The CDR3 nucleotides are TGCGCCAGCAGGGGATTGGCGGGAGGCAATGAGCAGTTCTTC.

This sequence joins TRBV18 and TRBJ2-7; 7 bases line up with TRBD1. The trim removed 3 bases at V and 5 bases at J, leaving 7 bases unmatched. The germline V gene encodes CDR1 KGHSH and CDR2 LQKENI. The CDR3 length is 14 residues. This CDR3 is CASSPSHRGDEQYF. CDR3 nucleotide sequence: TGTGCCAGCTCACCGTCCCACAGGGGAGACGAGCAGTACTTC.

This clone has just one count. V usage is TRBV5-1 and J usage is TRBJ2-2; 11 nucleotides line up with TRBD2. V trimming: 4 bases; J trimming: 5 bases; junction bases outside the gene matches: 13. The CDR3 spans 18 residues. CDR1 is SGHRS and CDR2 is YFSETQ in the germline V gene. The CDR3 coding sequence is TGCGCCAGCAGCCCCAAGGCGACCCTAGCGGGAGGTACCGGGGAGCTGTTTTTT. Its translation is CASSPKATLAGGTGELFF.

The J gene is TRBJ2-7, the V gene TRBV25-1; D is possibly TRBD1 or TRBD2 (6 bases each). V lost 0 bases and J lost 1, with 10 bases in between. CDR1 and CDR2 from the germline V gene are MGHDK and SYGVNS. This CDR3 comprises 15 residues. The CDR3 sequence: CASSEYGGASYEQYF. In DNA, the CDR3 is TGTGCCAGCAGTGAATACGGGGGCGCATCCTACGAGCAGTACTTC.